This TCR beta chain was recorded in a study of cytomegalovirus exposure and HLA in healthy donors. The PCR employed 60 Vbeta primers together with 13 Jbeta primers. Original methodology: An analysis that came later counted approximately 76 million unique TCR beta chains, about 10 million shared. Some clones are missing from TCRdb's copy, which holds only in-frame ones; the method was immunoSEQ multiplex PCR. V, J and clone size are those of that table, while D and trimming were read from the DNA. The sample has 150,000 to 200,000 clones; 75% to 90% are singletons. General observations from the study: Across all donors, roughly uniform sequencing depth was an assumption of the presence/absence analyses. Previous analysis showed most TCR beta V segments were productive about 87% or about 30% of the time.

Worth noting for this clone: Antigen: not known.

This CDR3 contains 14 residues. Germline lookup yields CDR1 PRHDT and CDR2 FYEKMQ (reference sequence). The V and J ends lost 1 base and 6 bases respectively, with 12 bases between them. The TCR comes from a middle-aged man in good health and CMV-seropositive. The chain links TRBV13 to TRBJ1-1; TRBD1 might be the D (6 bases). The sequencing input was PBMCs. This CDR3 is CASSLVGGGSEAFF. DNA of the CDR3: TGTGCCAGCAGCTTAGTGGGGGGGGGCTCTGAAGCTTTCTTT.